This record looks at one T cell receptor beta chain sequence and its context. The antigen remains undetermined. This sample was included in a study of molecular identifiers for immune sequencing clone quantification. Study-wide results and caveats: Spiked Jurkat TCR RNA equivalent to one cell reportedly surfaced among about 1 million naive cells.

Trimming took 6 bases from V and 4 from J; bases not matched to a gene: 15. Germline V gives CDR1 SGHAT, CDR2 FQNNGV. This CDR3 has 18 amino acids. TCRdb reanalysed the PCR reads using MiXCR and keeps one entry per CDR3 protein. Altogether about 510,000 distinct CDR3 sequences are present, about 21% being singletons, with the ten largest covering 0.65% to 0.95%. Libraries for naive CD8 T cells, which were made from about 20,000 to 1,000,000 sorted cells, drew on 10%, 30% or 50% of the RNA. Sequenced: naive CD8+ T cells from blood, with Jurkat cell RNA spiked in. The sample's subset: FACS-sorted CD8+CD4-CCR7+CD45RA+ naive T cells. The V gene is TRBV11-2, the J gene TRBJ2-2, with 9 bases lining up with TRBD2. This clonotype originated in a human donor in good health. Some libraries in this study had Jurkat cell RNA spiked in. CDR3 protein: CASSLGVRGGEGTGELFF. The CDR3 bases are TGTGCCAGCAGTTTGGGAGTGCGGGGGGGAGAGGGCACCGGGGAGCTGTTTTTT.